A single sample is the source of the 29 T cell receptor beta chains below, sequenced in a study of CD8 T cells in Susac syndrome. Random hexamers were used to reverse transcribe roughly 0.45 to 1 ug of RNA. TCRdb fed the immunoSEQ multiplex PCR reads into MiXCR, producing one record per CDR3 protein. Among 130,000 or so distinct CDR3 sequences listed, less than 95% were seen once. Specimen: CD4+ T cells from PBMCs. These receptor sequences come from a human donor in good health.

The gene calls are TRBV20-1 and TRBJ2-7, with 11 nucleotides matching TRBD1. The CDR3 loop spans 16 amino acids. V shed 0 bases and J 1 base; nucleotides not matched to a gene: 5. CDR1 is DFQATT, CDR2 SNEGSKA, per germline (reference sequence). DNA for the CDR3: TGCAGTGCTAGAGATCCCGGGACAGGGGGTTCCTACGAGCAGTACTTC. Amino acids: CSARDPGTGGSYEQYF.

The chain recombines TRBV20-1 with TRBJ1-5; D is ambiguous. The CDR3 is made up of 14 amino acids. The germline V gene has CDR1 DFQATT and CDR2 SNEGSKA (reference sequence). Trimming cost V 2 bases and J 4 bases, with 12 bases left between them. CDR3 nucleotides: TGCAGTGCTAGACAACTCTACGGGAATCAGCCCCAGCATTTT. This sequence encodes CSARQLYGNQPQHF.

J is TRBJ2-2 and V is TRBV18; D ambiguous. The CDR3 is 16 amino acids. From germline, CDR1 is KGHSH and CDR2 LQKENI. V lost 0 bases to trimming and J lost 1 base, with 9 bases between them. CDR3 sequence: CASSPPLYQNTGELFF. DNA of the CDR3: TGTGCCAGCTCACCACCGTTGTATCAGAACACCGGGGAGCTGTTTTTT.

This sequence joins TRBV2 and TRBJ1-1; 9 bases align to TRBD1. J was trimmed by 4 bases and V by 10 bases; bases with no gene match: 10. Germline CDR1 and CDR2: SNHLY and FYNNEI. CDR3 length: 14 amino acids. CDR3: CATRRGQGSTEAFF. The CDR3 DNA reads as TGTGCCACCCGTCGGGGACAGGGAAGCACTGAAGCTTTCTTT. Based on the CDR3 plus reference TRBV2 and TRBJ1-1, the full variable domain is EPEVTQTPSHQVTQMGQEVILRCVPISNHLYFYWYRQILGQKVEFLVSFYNNEISEKSEIFDDQFSVERPDGSNFTLKIRSTKLEDSAMYFCATRRGQGSTEAFFGQGTRLTVV.

This chain uses TRBV19 with TRBJ1-4; 7 positions match TRBD1. The germline V gene encodes CDR1 LNHDA and CDR2 SQIVND (reference sequence). The CDR3 totals 16 residues. V gave up 6 bases and J gave up 3 bases; unmatched junction bases: 10. The CDR3 spells CASRRTNQGANEKLFF. The CDR3 nucleotides are TGTGCCAGTAGACGAACCAATCAGGGGGCTAATGAAAAACTGTTTTTT.

The rearrangement joins TRBV27 to TRBJ1-4, with 7 bases fitting TRBD1. The CDR3 contains 14 residues. The germline CDR1 and CDR2 sequences are MNHEY and SMNVEV (reference sequence). With 6 bases clipped from V and 6 bases from J, the junction kept 7 bases outside the gene matches. The CDR3 protein is CASSIVGGDEKLFF. Here the CDR3 DNA reads TGTGCCAGCAGCATTGTAGGGGGCGATGAAAAACTGTTTTTT. Drawing the rest from reference TRBV27 and TRBJ1-4, the complete variable domain is EAQVTQNPRYLITVTGKKLTVTCSQNMNHEYMSWYRQDPGLGLRQIYYSMNVEVTDKGDVPEGYKVSRKEKRNFPLILESPSPNQTSLYFCASSIVGGDEKLFFGSGTQLSVL.

The J gene is TRBJ2-3, the V gene TRBV6-5; D is perhaps TRBD1 (6 bases). Germline loops: CDR1 MNHEY, CDR2 SVGAGI. The CDR3 totals 15 residues. Trimming shortened V by 6 bases and J by 0 bases, and 13 bases separated the two germline ends. The CDR3 DNA sequence: TGTGCCAGCAGCTCAGGGGCGCGAAGCACAGATACGCAGTATTTT. Translating gives CASSSGARSTDTQYF.

V gene TRBV7-9 combines with J gene TRBJ2-1; no definite D call. The CDR3 extends over 13 amino acids. V was clipped by 8 bases and J by 6 bases, with 14 bases between them. In germline, CDR1 is SEHNR, CDR2 FQNEAQ (reference sequence). The CDR3 nucleotides read TGTGCCAGCTGCCCCGTTTCCGGCAATGAGCAGTTCTTC. Protein sequence: CASCPVSGNEQFF.

This chain links TRBV4-3 with TRBJ1-4; TRBD1 matches at 8 bases. The CDR3 length is 15 residues. V trimming: 4 bases; J trimming: 6 bases; junction bases outside the gene matches: 7. In germline, CDR1 is LGHNA, CDR2 YSLEER. In nucleotides, the CDR3 is TGCGCCAGCAGCCGTACGACAGGGGTTGATGAAAAACTGTTTTTT. This translates into CASSRTTGVDEKLFF.

The V gene is TRBV30, the J gene TRBJ1-5; 10 bases match TRBD1. Trimming cost V 8 bases and J 5 bases; bases outside gene matches: 6. CDR3 size: 13 residues. Germline V gene sequence: CDR1 GTSNPN, CDR2 SVGIG (reference sequence). DNA for the CDR3: TGTGCCGGTGCCGGGACAGGGGATCAGCCCCAGCATTTT. This sequence encodes CAGAGTGDQPQHF. The full variable domain, its missing parts supplied by reference TRBV30 and TRBJ1-5, is SQTIHQWPATLVQPVGSPLSLECTVEGTSNPNLYWYRQAAGRGLQLLFYSVGIGQISSEVPQNLSASRPQDRQFILSSKKLLLSDSGFYLCAGAGTGDQPQHFGDGTRLSIL.

The chain carries TRBV30 and TRBJ2-7; TRBD1 aligns across 8 bases. V lost 0 bases and J lost 6; bases outside the gene matches: 7. The CDR3 is 14 amino acids. From germline, CDR1 is GTSNPN and CDR2 SVGIG (reference sequence). The DNA of the CDR3 is TGTGCCTGGAGTGTAAGACAGGGGTACTTCGAGCAGTACTTC. Translated, it gives CAWSVRQGYFEQYF. The full variable domain, its missing parts supplied by reference TRBV30 and TRBJ2-7, is SQTIHQWPATLVQPVGSPLSLECTVEGTSNPNLYWYRQAAGRGLQLLFYSVGIGQISSEVPQNLSASRPQDRQFILSSKKLLLSDSGFYLCAWSVRQGYFEQYFGPGTRLTVT.

The rearrangement links TRBV5-8 to TRBJ2-3; TRBD2 aligns across 8 bases. Germline assignment: CDR1 SGHTS and CDR2 YDEGEE. J was trimmed by 8 bases and V by 7 bases; bases with no gene match: 15. This CDR3 spans 15 amino acids. This CDR3 reads CASSTSGGIGSTQYF. Written as DNA, the CDR3 is TGTGCCAGCTCGACCTCGGGAGGGATTGGAAGTACGCAGTATTTT.

V is TRBV11-2 and J is TRBJ2-3; possible D gene TRBD2, 6 bases. The V gene lost 4 bases and the J gene lost 3 bases, with 14 bases spanning the gap. The CDR3 has 15 amino acids. Germline lookup yields CDR1 SGHAT and CDR2 FQNNGV. CDR3 DNA sequence: TGTGCCAGCAGCTCCCGGCAAGGGAGGACAGATACGCAGTATTTT. The encoded protein is CASSSRQGRTDTQYF.

The chain recombines TRBV5-1 with TRBJ1-1; D might be TRBD1 (6 bases). The length of the CDR3 is 14 residues. With 0 bases removed from V and 4 bases from J, the gap between germline ends came to 10 bases. Germline lookup yields CDR1 SGHRS and CDR2 YFSETQ. The CDR3 nucleotides are TGCGCCAGCAGCTTGGAGGGGGGCACCACTGAAGCTTTCTTT. Protein product: CASSLEGGTTEAFF.

The rearrangement links TRBV10-3 to TRBJ2-1; TRBD2 matches at 8 bases. With 3 bases clipped from V and 6 bases from J, the junction kept 10 bases outside the gene matches. Germline V CDR1 and CDR2: ENHRY, SYGVKD. This CDR3 is built from 16 residues. CDR3: CAISDRAGVLGNEQFF. CDR3 nucleotide sequence: TGTGCCATCAGTGACAGAGCGGGAGTTCTGGGCAATGAGCAGTTCTTC.

V and J are TRBV4-3 and TRBJ1-6, with TRBD1 matching 7 bases. V shed 3 bases and J 7 bases; nucleotides not matched to a gene: 6. CDR1 LGHNA and CDR2 YSLEER come from the germline V gene. The CDR3 is 15 residues long. In DNA form, the CDR3 reads TGCGCCAGCAGCCAGGACTCGGGACAGAATTCACCCCTCCACTTT. It encodes CASSQDSGQNSPLHF.

The V gene is TRBV2, the J gene TRBJ2-1; TRBD2 is a possible D gene (7 bases). Germline values: CDR1 SNHLY, CDR2 FYNNEI. V gave up 4 bases and J gave up 4 bases, with 14 bases separating them. The CDR3 is 15 residues long. The CDR3, as DNA: TGTGCCAGCAGTGTGGAAGGGGGGGGGTACAATGAGCAGTTCTTC. As protein: CASSVEGGGYNEQFF.

This chain connects TRBV5-1 to TRBJ1-5, with 7 bases that match TRBD1. J lost 4 bases, V lost 0 bases, and 4 bases had no gene match. This CDR3 region has 15 residues. In germline, CDR1 is SGHRS, CDR2 YFSETQ. CDR3 bases: TGCGCCAGCAGCTTGGCAGGGGGGGCGAATCAGCCCCAGCATTTT. As protein: CASSLAGGANQPQHF.

This sequence joins TRBV7-9 and TRBJ2-4; D unclear. Germline-derived CDR1 and CDR2 are SEHNR and FQNEAQ (reference sequence). V dropped 2 bases and J dropped 0 bases, with 8 bases sitting between them. The CDR3 extends over 15 amino acids. The CDR3 DNA reads TGTGCCAGCAGCTTATCACGGGTAGCCAAAAACATTCAGTACTTC. It encodes CASSLSRVAKNIQYF. Full variable domain (outside the CDR3, taken from reference TRBV7-9 and TRBJ2-4): DTGVSQNPRHKITKRGQNVTFRCDPISEHNRLYWYRQTLGQGPEFLTYFQNEAQLEKSRLLSDRFSAERPKGSFSTLEIQRTEQGDSAMYLCASSLSRVAKNIQYFGAGTRLSVL.

This chain links TRBV3-1 with TRBJ1-1; unclear D gene. Germline assignment: CDR1 LGHDT and CDR2 YNNKEL (reference sequence). The CDR3 covers 12 residues. The germline V and J ends were trimmed by 5 bases and 6 bases, with 10 bases remaining between them. The CDR3 reads CASSGSGAEAFF. The DNA for the CDR3 is TGTGCCAGCAGCGGGAGCGGTGCTGAAGCTTTCTTT.

The chain joins TRBV24-1 to TRBJ2-5; D is possibly TRBD1 (5 bases). With 1 base removed from V and 0 bases from J, the gap between germline ends came to 8 bases. CDR1 is KGHDR, CDR2 SFDVKD, per germline. The CDR3 totals 15 residues. The CDR3 bases are TGTGCCACCAGTGATTTCTTAGGGGACCAAGAGACCCAGTACTTC. It translates to CATSDFLGDQETQYF.

V usage is TRBV7-9 and J usage is TRBJ2-3, with D possibly being TRBD2 (6 bases). Trimming pared 1 base from V and 1 base from J, leaving 15 bases between. The CDR3 has 17 amino acids. Per germline, CDR1 SEHNR and CDR2 FQNEAQ (reference sequence). CDR3 sequence (DNA): TGTGCCAGCAGCTTAGTCACTAGCAGTCGGGGCACAGATACGCAGTATTTT. It translates to CASSLVTSSRGTDTQYF.

The chain has TRBV30 and TRBJ2-4, with 8 bases aligning to TRBD1. Germline loops: CDR1 GTSNPN, CDR2 SVGIG (reference sequence). The CDR3 runs 16 residues. Trimming took 2 bases from V and 3 from J; bases not matched to a gene: 9. The DNA for the CDR3 is TGTGCCTGGAGTACCGGACAGGGAGTAGGCAAAAACATTCAGTACTTC. Its protein product is CAWSTGQGVGKNIQYF.

This clonotype appeared once. The V gene is TRBV19, the J gene TRBJ2-1, with TRBD2 matching over 12 bases. The trim removed 7 bases at V and 0 bases at J, leaving 7 bases unmatched. Germline assignment: CDR1 LNHDA and CDR2 SQIVND (reference sequence). This CDR3 region has 17 residues. The CDR3 spells CASKVLAGGSSYNEQFF. Written as DNA, the CDR3 is TGTGCCAGTAAAGTTCTAGCGGGAGGGAGCTCCTACAATGAGCAGTTCTTC. The full variable domain, rest sourced from reference TRBV19 and TRBJ2-1, is DGGITQSPKYLFRKEGQNVTLSCEQNLNHDAMYWYRQDPGQGLRLIYYSQIVNDFQKGDIAEGYSVSREKKESFPLTVTSAQKNPTAFYLCASKVLAGGSSYNEQFFGPGTRLTVL.

This clonotype was observed once. The chain carries TRBV15 and TRBJ2-3, with TRBD2 identical over 12 bases. Germline V gene lookup returns CDR1 LNHNV and CDR2 YYDKDF (reference sequence). The V and J ends lost 3 bases and 4 bases, in that order; junction bases with no gene match: 8. The CDR3 loop spans 17 amino acids. Here the CDR3 reads CATSSGLAGLSADTQYF. CDR3 nucleotide sequence: TGTGCCACCAGCAGTGGACTAGCGGGGCTCTCGGCAGATACGCAGTATTTT.

V usage is TRBV20-1 and J usage is TRBJ1-2; D unresolved. The CDR3 has 15 residues. Trimming removed 0 bases at V and 4 bases at J, with 15 bases between. From germline, CDR1 is DFQATT and CDR2 SNEGSKA (reference sequence). The DNA of the CDR3 is TGCAGTGCTAGAGACGCCAGAGGGCCTGCCTATGGCTACACCTTC. This sequence encodes CSARDARGPAYGYTF.

This chain connects TRBV6-1 to TRBJ2-2; D is unresolved. There are 16 residues in the CDR3. Germline loops: CDR1 MNHNS, CDR2 SASEGT. V lost 4 bases, J lost 6 bases, and 18 bases lay in between. CDR3 amino acids: CASSARAVRVSGELFF. The CDR3 nucleotides are TGTGCCAGCAGTGCTCGGGCAGTAAGGGTGTCCGGGGAGCTGTTTTTT.

The chain has TRBV6-6 and TRBJ2-3; D might be TRBD1 (5 bases). This CDR3 comprises 13 residues. CDR1 MNHNY and CDR2 SVGAGI come from the germline V gene (reference sequence). Trimming stripped 6 bases from V and 2 bases from J, with 9 bases between. The CDR3 region has the DNA TGTGCCAGCAGGACAGACGTCACAGATACGCAGTATTTT. Amino acid sequence: CASRTDVTDTQYF.

The gene calls are TRBV19 and TRBJ1-1; D unresolved. Trimming shortened V by 7 bases and J by 4 bases, and 16 bases separated the two germline ends. CDR3 length: 14 residues. Germline lookup yields CDR1 LNHDA and CDR2 SQIVND (reference sequence). CDR3 coding DNA: TGTGCCAGTAACGGGCAGGCGGCGCCCACTGAAGCTTTCTTT. Encoded protein: CASNGQAAPTEAFF.